Below are 12 T cell receptor beta chains sequenced from a single sample in a study of T-cell memory formation after mild COVID-19 (dated by TCRdb to the early 2020s). Libraries were prepared through 5' RACE. The instrument given in TCRdb is Illumina NovaSeq 6000. TCRdb itself trimmed the public reads at Q25 with fastp, ran MiXCR and retained productive beta chains. Each CDR3 protein appears once, grouped with its most common genes and DNA. This sample holds more than 300,000 distinct CDR3 sequences; 14% were observed only once. The ten largest account for around 23% of the sample. Sequencing input: PBMCs or a T cell subset sorted from them (not recorded which). These receptors all stem from a man aged 18 to 29 who had mild COVID-19 (a few samples of this study predate the infection). The sample titles of this study are shuffled in the database, so cell type and time point are left out; the donor was told from shared clones.

The V call is TRBV7-9, the J call TRBJ2-5; D unclear. The germline CDR1 and CDR2 sequences are SEHNR and FQNEAQ (reference sequence). V dropped 5 bases and J dropped 2 bases, with 9 bases sitting between them. This CDR3 region has 13 residues. The CDR3 sequence: CASSPTEQETQYF. CDR3 DNA sequence: TGTGCCAGCAGCCCGACGGAGCAAGAGACCCAGTACTTC.

This clonotype has ten or more counts. V usage is TRBV7-2 and J usage is TRBJ2-1, with D hard to call. The germline V and J ends were trimmed by 0 bases and 4 bases, with 4 bases remaining between them. The CDR3 is 13 residues long. Germline CDR1 reads SGHTA; CDR2 reads FQGNSA. In nucleotides, the CDR3 is TGTGCCAGCAGCTTAGCGGAATACAATGAGCAGTTCTTC. Translating it yields CASSLAEYNEQFF. Complete variable domain (other parts from reference TRBV7-2 and TRBJ2-1): GAGVSQSPSNKVTEKGKDVELRCDPISGHTALYWYRQSLGQGLEFLIYFQGNSAPDKSGLPSDRFSAERTGGSVSTLTIQRTQQEDSAVYLCASSLAEYNEQFFGPGTRLTVL.

Only a few counts were recorded for this clonotype. CDR3 sequence reads: CASSRDGSPLHF. The CDR3 region has the DNA TGTGCCAGCAGCCGGGACGGCTCACCCCTCCACTTT. The chain has TRBV9 and TRBJ1-6; tentative D call: TRBD1 (5 bases). The CDR3 totals 12 residues. The germline V gene encodes CDR1 SGDLS and CDR2 YYNGEE. The V end lost 4 bases, the J end lost 10 bases, and 9 bases lay between the germline ends.

The V and J genes are TRBV5-1 and TRBJ2-5, with TRBD2 matching over 12 bases. Germline CDR1 reads SGHRS; CDR2 reads YFSETQ. Trimming took 0 bases from V and 3 from J; bases not matched to a gene: 0. This CDR3 is 15 amino acids long. The CDR3 DNA follows: TGCGCCAGCAGCTTGGGGACTAGCGGGGAAGAGACCCAGTACTTC. Encoded protein: CASSLGTSGEETQYF.

J is TRBJ2-7 and V is TRBV15; the match to TRBD1 covers 8 bases. This CDR3 is 15 amino acids long. CDR1 and CDR2 (germline): LNHNV, YYDKDF (reference sequence). The J segment lost 3 bases and the V segment lost 9 bases, leaving 13 bases of the junction unmatched. CDR3 DNA sequence: TGTGCCACTACCCCCGGGACAGGCCACCACTACGAGCAGTACTTC. Protein product: CATTPGTGHHYEQYF.

This clonotype was observed a few times. This sequence joins TRBV3-1 and TRBJ2-7; maybe TRBD2 (5 bases). The CDR3 spans 13 residues. Germline V gene data show CDR1 as LGHDT and CDR2 as YNNKEL (reference sequence). V dropped 1 base and J dropped 6 bases, with 10 bases sitting between them. This CDR3 reads CASSQAGDGEQYF. Here the CDR3 DNA reads TGTGCCAGCAGCCAAGCCGGGGATGGCGAGCAGTACTTC.

The V and J genes are TRBV12-3 or TRBV12-4 and TRBJ1-1; no firm D call. This CDR3 spans 11 amino acids. V lost 3 bases and J 8 bases, leaving 7 bases between the germline ends. The DNA of the CDR3 is TGTGCCAGCAGTTTCACGGAGGAAGCTTTCTTT. It specifies CASSFTEEAFF.

This clonotype was recorded a few times. The rearrangement uses TRBV27 and TRBJ1-1, with TRBD1 as a possible D gene (5 bases). V was pared by 7 bases and J by 4 bases, with 19 bases between. Germline V gene lookup returns CDR1 MNHEY and CDR2 SMNVEV (reference sequence). The CDR3 totals 15 residues. CDR3 DNA: TGTGCCAGCATCTTACTACCTGGGACTAGCACTGAAGCTTTCTTT. This sequence encodes CASILLPGTSTEAFF.

The rearrangement uses TRBV14 and TRBJ2-7, with D possibly matching TRBD2 (5 bases). The V gene lost 4 bases and the J gene lost 7 bases, with 14 bases spanning the gap. The CDR3 consists of 13 residues. Germline lookup yields CDR1 SGHDN and CDR2 FVKESK. The CDR3 spells CASSPLGAREQYV. CDR3 in DNA: TGTGCCAGCAGCCCCTTGGGAGCGAGGGAGCAGTACGTC.

This clonotype was counted only a few times. The chain has TRBV7-6 and TRBJ2-1; 7 bases agree with TRBD2. There are 16 residues in the CDR3. The junction had 6 bases not matched to a gene; V was cut back by 1 base and J by 3 bases. Germline CDR1 SGHVS, CDR2 FNYEAQ. For the CDR3, the DNA is TGTGCCAGCAGCTTAGGGAGCGGGGCCAACTACAATGAGCAGTTCTTC. This gives the protein CASSLGSGANYNEQFF.

This clonotype was detected a few times. The chain couples TRBV5-1 to TRBJ2-5; no firm D call. This CDR3 comprises 14 residues. Germline loops: CDR1 SGHRS, CDR2 YFSETQ. V was shortened by 2 bases and J by 1 base, with 9 bases between the two germline ends. Here the CDR3 reads CASSFHGGQETQYF. CDR3 sequence (DNA): TGCGCCAGCAGCTTTCACGGCGGCCAAGAGACCCAGTACTTC.

The V gene is TRBV18, the J gene TRBJ2-5; TRBD1 or TRBD2 may be the D gene (5 bases each). Trimming left V 2 bases short and J 3 bases short, with 10 bases between. The length of the CDR3 is 14 residues. The germline V gene encodes CDR1 KGHSH and CDR2 LQKENI. CDR3 sequence (DNA): TGTGCCAGCTCACCAATCGGGACCGAAGAGACCCAGTACTTC. Protein: CASSPIGTEETQYF.